This entry lists 2 T cell receptor beta chains sequenced from one sample in a study of T cell responses to AZD1222 COVID-19 vaccine. TCRdb's copy holds only in-frame clones and misses some; the assay was immunoSEQ multiplex PCR. Seen here are 95,000 to 130,000 clones, approximately 93% observed once, and the top ten hold about 2.7%. The specimen was peripheral blood, collected on day 0 of AZD1222 vaccination. The receptors originated from an adult in good health.

The rearrangement uses TRBV6-5 and TRBJ1-3; D is unclear. Germline V gene lookup returns CDR1 MNHEY and CDR2 SVGAGI. The V end lost 6 bases, the J end lost 0 bases, and 12 bases lay between the germline ends. The CDR3 length is 15 residues. CDR3 DNA sequence: TGTGCCAGCAGCCGCAGTATTCCCTCTGGAAACACCATATATTTT. It yields the protein CASSRSIPSGNTIYF.

The chain couples TRBV3-1 (or the pseudogene TRBV3-2) to TRBJ1-2; D uncertain. Germline V gene data show CDR1 as LGHDT and CDR2 as YNNKEL (reference sequence). Trimming shortened V by 4 bases and J by 3 bases, and 15 bases separated the two germline ends. This CDR3 comprises 15 residues. The CDR3 DNA sequence: TGTGCCAGCAGCCCGGGTTTCTTGGTTCACTATGGCTACACCTTC. Amino acids: CASSPGFLVHYGYTF.